This T cell receptor (beta chain) was obtained from a study of blood T cell repertoires in COVID-19. At the level of the study: From T cells, B-cell-depleted T cells, or PBMCs came the material, which was cDNA or gDNA.

Symptom resolution, clearance, or two negative PCRs marked the recovered donors of Cohort 3. In the original processing: Cell counts per sample came from amplifying reference gene primers. TCRdb's copy holds only in-frame clones and misses some; the assay was immunoSEQ multiplex PCR. V, J and clone size derive from that table, while D and trimming were established from the DNA sequence. The table has around 380,000 clones, about 87% seen once. Germline CDR1 and CDR2: LNHDA and SQIVND (reference sequence). V shed 7 bases, J shed 4 bases, and the junction held 9 bases outside the gene matches. The CDR3 spans 14 residues.

Specimen: PBMCs or T cells enriched from blood (not recorded which). The genes are TRBV19 and TRBJ1-2; TRBD1 matches 7 bases. The receptor's source is a man aged 30 to 45 who had recovered from COVID-19. This chain's CDR3 is CASTTRQGGYGYTF. Here the CDR3 DNA reads TGTGCCAGTACCACGCGACAGGGAGGCTATGGCTACACCTTC. Variable domain in full (rest from reference TRBV19 and TRBJ1-2): DGGITQSPKYLFRKEGQNVTLSCEQNLNHDAMYWYRQDPGQGLRLIYYSQIVNDFQKGDIAEGYSVSREKKESFPLTVTSAQKNPTAFYLCASTTRQGGYGYTFGSGTRLTVV.